The text below deals with one TCR beta chain. This clonotype was seen only a few times. This receptor's antigen is unknown. Per-base qualities were not stored, and no clone one base away is much larger. CDR1 and CDR2, per the germline V gene, are MNHNS and SASEGT. V lost 9 bases and J lost 12 bases, and the count of bases not matched to a germline gene is 18. Reading from cysteine to phenylalanine, the CDR3 counts 15 amino acids. The CDR3 DNA has 45 bases and is translated from base 1. Instrument on record: Illumina NovaSeq 6000. TCRalpha and TCRbeta cDNA libraries were constructed by 5'RACE with constant-segment primers, with sample barcodes and unique molecular identifiers being introduced. RNA was extracted from every sample with Trizol reagent. Library amplification was performed in two PCR steps, and a second sample barcode and Illumina TruSeq adapters were introduced in the second step. Sequencing of the libraries was done on an Illumina NovaSeq, producing 2 x 150 bp paired-end reads. Per the original workflow: With migec v1.2.7, reads were demultiplexed and then collapsed into UMI-guided consensus sequences. Using mixcr v2.1.11, UMI consensuses were aligned to TRA and TRB V and J templates and then assembled into clonotypes. A clonotype was counted as expanded or contracted only when both edgeR and NoisET called the clonotype significant, with the noise models trained on biological replicates. For edgeR calls, the thresholds were a false discovery rate-adjusted p below 0.01 and a log2 fold-change of 1. As an exploratory analysis of dynamics, max-normalized trajectories of the 1000 most abundant clonotypes were examined with PCA combined with hierarchical clustering. Separately sequenced CD4+ and CD8+ repertoires were used to assign the CD4 or CD8 phenotype of responding clones. The public reads were reanalyzed by TCRdb: fastp trimming at Q25, MiXCR alignment, in-frame beta chains only. Each CDR3 protein gets just one entry, which takes the most common genes and DNA from the rows behind it. None of the V and J calls come from the authors' own analysis; TCRdb made them. The sample table lists some 450,000 distinct CDR3 sequences, 20% of them with a count of one. The ten largest account for more than 8% of the sample.

These data come from a study of T-cell memory formation after mild COVID-19 (dated by TCRdb to the early 2020s). For the study in its entirety: TCR sequence clusters from the two donors were largely donor specific. In a couple of donors, T-cell clones that expanded and contracted after mild COVID-19 were followed by sequencing TCRalpha and TCRbeta repertoires longitudinally. Two young, previously healthy adult volunteers, one female and one male, were included in the cohort. Results the study describes overall, beyond this receptor: Only two mild cases were covered by the study, and larger cohorts that include severe cases with pre-infection samples were considered necessary. The second-wave clones that peaked on day 37 were not confirmed to be SARS-CoV-2 specific. The detection of some responding clones in pre-infection memory suggests that pre-existing cross-reactive memory T cells joined the SARS-CoV-2 response. Contracting CD4+ clones turned up mainly in the CM and EM memory subsets, whereas EMRA was where CD8+ clones were enriched. Balanced CD4/CD8 phenotypes were observed for clones contracting from day 15 to 85, whereas a bias towards CD4+ was observed for a second wave of clones expanding from day 15 to 37.

Ficoll-Paque density gradient centrifugation was used to isolate PBMCs. The rearranged segments are TRBV6-1 and TRBJ2-1, with 9 middle bases fitting TRBD1. Material for sequencing was PBMCs or a T cell subset sorted from them (not recorded which). The clonotype comes from an adult woman who had mild COVID-19 (a few samples of this study predate the infection). The sample titles of this study are shuffled in the database, so cell type and time point are left out; the donor was told from shared clones. The nucleotide sequence reads as follows: TGTGCCAGTACCGGGACAGGGTTTCGGTCGGGGTGGCAGTTCTTC. Translated, it gives CASTGTGFRSGWQFF.